This T cell receptor (beta chain) was recovered during a study of T cells expressing NK-cell markers. In the study overall: Researchers got TCR beta repertoires out of sorted CD3+CD56+NKG2C+, CD3+CD56+NKG2C- and CD3+CD56-NKG2C+ T cells. Eight donors were sequenced, seven testing HCMV-seropositive and one testing seronegative.

The CDR3 runs to 14 residues. Germline lookup yields CDR1 DFQATT and CDR2 SNEGSKA (reference sequence). In the case of this clonotype: The antigen remains unidentified.

The study's findings and limits: The same clonotypes also predominated in the CD3+CD56-NKG2C+ fraction of several donors.

Production of TCR beta cDNA relied on 5'RACE template switching with UMIs. TCRdb re-called the 5' RACE reads and catalogs CDR3 proteins one per entry, DNA excluded. The sample table sets out over 200,000 distinct CDR3 sequences. Sequencing was carried out using blood T cells: a sorted CD56 or NKG2C T cell subset, CD4+ or CD8+ T cells, or bulk PBMC T cells (not recorded which). The J gene is TRBJ2-1, the V gene TRBV20-1; TCRdb lists TRBD2, though no DNA is available to test this call. The clonotype was recovered from a man younger than 30 in good health. The CDR3 loop reads CSVGGRKRGNEQFF.